The subject of this entry is one T cell receptor beta chain. This clone was observed a handful of times. Its antigen is currently not known. Per-nucleotide qualities are absent, and no much larger clonotype sits a single base away. The data were taken from a study of cytomegalovirus exposure and HLA in healthy donors (dated by TCRdb to between 2016 and 2019). About the study as a whole: In an earlier analysis of around 540 of the donors, 276 Gb of sequence data and 120 million or so unique TCR beta sequences from some 170 million T cells were reported. An early release covering just under 650 HLA-typed donors comprised about 320 gigabases of sequencing data and around 85 million unique TCR sequences. Of the roughly 390 genotyped donors, less than 85% were placed in the genetic ancestry cluster associated with self-reported Caucasian donors. The aim of the study was to test whether cataloging public T cell receptors could identify signatures of past pathogen exposure. The T cell repertoires of 666 subjects were profiled by immunosequencing and related to cytomegalovirus serostatus. Besides the first cohort of 666 subjects, a separate validation cohort made up of 90 to 150 different subjects was used. To predict cytomegalovirus infection status, the study brought together high-throughput TCR immunosequencing, statistical association of individual TCRs with disease status, and machine learning. In a later analysis, previously published TCR beta repertoires from some 640 donors were re-analyzed and high-resolution HLA genotyping was added so that TCR occurrence patterns could be studied. The later analysis used no new phenotypic data to find candidate immune exposures, relying instead on TCR beta sequences and their occurrence across donors. To decide whether each TCR beta V gene segment behaved as functional or pseudogenic, an earlier analysis of approximately 600 of the donors relied on high-throughput TCR beta sequencing. Alongside the repertoire data, information on donor age, sex, ethnicity and CMV serostatus was compiled. In a later genetic analysis, genome-wide SNP genotypes for about three fifths of the 666 donors were used, and that subset was treated as a discovery cohort. All discovery cohort repertoires had been generated using a single sequencing platform. HLA typing included class I and class II loci at four-digit resolution. The number of typed donors differed by locus: about 620-640 for A, B, C, DRB1 and DQB1; 522 for DQA1; some 590 for DPA1; and about 450 for DPB1. Roughly 5 DR-DQ haplotypes were handled as single units for association and clustering, since linkage in the cohort was strong. Across some 400 genotyped donors of the cohort, an average of approximately 220,000 unique TCR beta nucleotide sequences per donor were sequenced, and roughly 18% of those sequences were non-productive.

In total, just over 650 healthy bone marrow donors made up the cohort. At the time of sampling, all cohort members were nominally healthy, though unrecorded immune exposures were likely present. The donor tested CMV seronegative, placing the donor among the roughly 340 seronegative members of the cohort. Every donor gave a peripheral blood sample, and the peripheral blood mononuclear cells from that sample were used for TCR beta sequencing. Genomic DNA was extracted from the blood cell samples with the Qiagen DNeasy Blood Extraction Kit. Paper-wide results and their limitations: For the cohort, immune exposure information was limited to CMV serostatus. The study gave a list of over 150 TCR beta chains associated with cytomegalovirus. When HLA alleles, especially DR and DQ, strongly co-occurred, TCR associations were difficult to assign to individual alleles. A later analysis associated about 17,000 TCR beta sequences with specific HLA alleles at a false discovery rate of 0.05. In an earlier analysis of fewer than 700 of the donors, most TCR beta V segments appeared in productive rearrangements about 90% or about 30% of the time, broadly matching IMGT annotations. It was suggested by the authors that the approach could potentially be generalized to other disease states and immunological phenotypes. Across donors, most TCR sequences were observed very rarely, whereas some public TCRs were present in many individuals. Some IMGT-functional V segments, including TRBV6-2 and TRBV6-3, could not be distinguished by the 87-base-pair reads and were therefore excluded. Presence/absence analyses assumed roughly uniform sequencing depth across donors, an assumption that may not hold. A further reported finding was that TCR beta sequences accurately predicted the HLA-A and HLA-B alleles for most subjects in the first cohort. According to a later analysis, parvovirus B19, influenza, CMV and Epstein-Barr virus appeared linked to several top co-occurrence clusters. A later genetic analysis reported fewer N-insertions in productive TCRs among donors in an Asian-associated ancestry cluster than the approximately 700-donor mean. A cluster of highly shared sequence variants was judged likely to represent a technical artifact of the sequencing pipeline. In this cohort, only TCR beta chains were sequenced, and detectable features were limited by the absence of alpha or paired-chain data. A later analysis found that TCR association rates varied across HLA loci, with DRB1 alleles showing the most associated TCRs and HLA-C alleles the fewest. Linkage disequilibrium might explain the correlated functional status among segregating V segments, but an unknown experimental factor could not be ruled out. In vitro tests confirmed that a few of the cytomegalovirus-associated TCR beta chains recognize cytomegalovirus antigens. Compared with equally common non-associated chains, HLA-associated TCR beta chains in a later analysis were more clonally expanded and had lower generation probabilities. A later genetic analysis associated a missense DCLRE1C variant with V-gene and J-gene trimming of TCR beta chains, and an independent cohort replicated the association. The classifier was reported to diagnose cytomegalovirus status with high specificity and sensitivity in both the original and validation cohorts. HLA typing was unavailable for some donors at each locus, so association tests used only the typed subset. Most CMV-associated TCR beta chains appeared to be HLA-restricted in a later analysis, and the HLA associations seemed to be driven largely by CMV exposure. Over 15 rarely observed V segments, including chromosome 9 orphons, were excluded from the earlier analysis of some 590 of the donors because counts were too low.

The CDR3 numbers 14 residues from cysteine through phenylalanine. The retained sequence is limited to the CDR3, 42 bases, with the frame set at the first base. The V end loses 5 bases and the J end loses 5 bases, and a stretch of 13 bases separates them. CDR1 and CDR2, per the germline V gene (reference sequence), are LNHNV and YYDKDF. To prepare the library, the immunoSEQ multiplex PCR assay was applied. The multiplex PCR relied on a mix of 60 forward primers for TCR Vbeta segments and 13 reverse primers for TCR Jbeta segments. A multiplex PCR assay on genomic DNA amplified the CDR3 region of rearranged TCR beta genes. The amplified TCR beta libraries were sequenced on the Illumina HiSeq System as 87-base-pair reads. Regarding the original processing steps: Across the 700 or so repertoires, a later analysis counted 75 million to 90 million unique TCR beta chains, roughly 11 million of which were shared by at least two donors. A nearest-neighbor algorithm error-corrected the raw reads and collapsed the reads into unique sequences, merging closely related sequences to remove PCR and sequencing errors. CDR3 sequences were aligned to IMGT reference sequences to assign V, D and J gene segments. For a sequence to be retained, a match of at least six nucleotides was required to both a V gene segment and a J gene segment. A rearrangement was called productive if the CDR3 had no stop codons and remained in frame with V and J, and every other rearrangement was called non-productive. Following IMGT convention, CDR3 was defined as the stretch from the second conserved V-encoded cysteine up to the conserved J-encoded phenylalanine. Sequences without an unambiguous match to a single V gene segment were excluded from the earlier analysis of approximately 560 of the donors. In an earlier analysis of roughly 500 of the donors, V segments were called functional above 56.7% productive rearrangements and were called segregating when the between-donor standard deviation exceeded 5%. A statistical classification framework was developed to diagnose cytomegalovirus status using the catalog of TCR beta chain sequences. V and J gene assignment, in a later analysis, came from comparing TCR nucleotide sequences with IMGT/GENE-DB human TR gene sequences. Using the TCRdist pipeline, a later analysis assigned CDR3 sequences along with most-parsimonious VDJ recombination scenarios. A later analysis defined each TCR beta chain by its CDR3 amino acid sequence plus V-gene family, and excluded reads lacking a unique V-gene family. In a later analysis, around 600 highly shared, low-generation-probability nucleotide sequences were removed to address suspected cross-contamination and a sequencing artifact. For each public chain, a later analysis derived a clonal expansion index from normalized ranks of inferred template counts within each repertoire. A later analysis computed generation probabilities with a VDJ recombination model fitted to out-of-frame rearrangements, and checked the results against IGoR. A later analysis scored TCR-TCR, TCR-HLA and TCR-CMV co-occurrence with hypergeometric tests, applying a repertoire-size bias correction to TCR pairs. False discovery rates were estimated in a later analysis by permuting HLA or CMV assignments 20 times. In a later analysis, co-occurring TCRs were grouped with DBSCAN, and TCRdist sequence similarity was added when clustering was performed within HLA-allele-positive subsets. Co-occurrence clustering excluded repertoires with fewer than 30,000 or more than 120,000 public chains, plus five with anomalous nucleotide sharing. TCRdb's version of the immuneACCESS table is confined to in-frame rearrangements and falls short of the full clone set. An unresolved V gene accounts for under half of the shortfall where checked; the remainder is of unknown origin. V and J calls and clone size are those listed in that table; D and trimming were worked out from the DNA. Recorded for this sample are approximately 150,000 clones; approximately 72% of them occurred a single time. The ten largest clones take up under 7.5% of the sample.

Sequenced: PBMCs. The origin of this receptor is a woman aged 60-70 years in good health and CMV-seronegative. The chain was built from TRBV15 and TRBJ2-1, with the D gene not confidently named. The DNA is as follows: TGTGCCACCAGCGGTCACGACAAAAACAATGAGCAGTTCTTC. It translates as CATSGHDKNNEQFF.